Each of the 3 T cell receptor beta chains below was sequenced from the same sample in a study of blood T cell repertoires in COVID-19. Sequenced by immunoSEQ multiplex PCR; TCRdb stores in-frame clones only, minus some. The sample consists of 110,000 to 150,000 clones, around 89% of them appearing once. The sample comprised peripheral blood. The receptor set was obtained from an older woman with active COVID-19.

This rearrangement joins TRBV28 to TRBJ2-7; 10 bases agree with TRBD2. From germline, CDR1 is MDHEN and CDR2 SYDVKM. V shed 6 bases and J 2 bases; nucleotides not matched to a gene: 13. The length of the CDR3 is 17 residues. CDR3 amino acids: CASSAGTSGTTTYEQYF. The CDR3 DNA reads TGTGCCAGCAGCGCGGGAACTAGCGGGACGACGACCTACGAGCAGTACTTC.

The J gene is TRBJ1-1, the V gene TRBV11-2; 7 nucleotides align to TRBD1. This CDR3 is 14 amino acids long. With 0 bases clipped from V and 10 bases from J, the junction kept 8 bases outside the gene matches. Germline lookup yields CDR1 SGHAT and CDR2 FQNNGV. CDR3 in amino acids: CASSLDERGTAAFF. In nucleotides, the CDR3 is TGTGCCAGCAGCTTAGATGAGAGAGGGACAGCAGCTTTCTTT.

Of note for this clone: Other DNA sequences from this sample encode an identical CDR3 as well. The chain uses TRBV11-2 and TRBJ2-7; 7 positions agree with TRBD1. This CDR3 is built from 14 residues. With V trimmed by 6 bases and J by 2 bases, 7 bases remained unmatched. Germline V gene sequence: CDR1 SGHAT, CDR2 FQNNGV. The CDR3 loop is CASSGPGQPYEQYF. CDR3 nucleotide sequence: TGTGCCAGCAGTGGCCCGGGACAGCCCTACGAGCAGTACTTC.